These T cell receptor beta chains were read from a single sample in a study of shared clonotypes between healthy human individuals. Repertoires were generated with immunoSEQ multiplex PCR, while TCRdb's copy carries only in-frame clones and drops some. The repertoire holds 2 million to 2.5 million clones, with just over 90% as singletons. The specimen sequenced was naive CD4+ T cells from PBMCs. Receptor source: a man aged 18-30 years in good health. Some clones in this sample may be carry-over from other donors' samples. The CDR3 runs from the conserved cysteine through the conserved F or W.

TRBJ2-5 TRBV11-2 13 CASSPGGYETQYF
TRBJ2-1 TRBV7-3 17 CASSSTGASGDYNEQFF
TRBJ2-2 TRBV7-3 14 CASSRTGFTGELFF
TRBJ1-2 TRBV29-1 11 CSAGRNYGYTF
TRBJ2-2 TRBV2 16 CASSGDRATHTGELFF
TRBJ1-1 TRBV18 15 CASSPTGVMNTEAFF
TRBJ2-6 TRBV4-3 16 CASSLGHGSGANVLTF
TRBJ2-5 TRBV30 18 CAWSDDSTTSGSRETQYF
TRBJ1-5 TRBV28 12 CASSLFRQPQHF
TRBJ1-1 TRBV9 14 CASTKSGANTEAFF
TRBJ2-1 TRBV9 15 CASSVAGQGAVEQFF
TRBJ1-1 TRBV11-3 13 CASSFGENTEAFF
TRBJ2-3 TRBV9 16 CASSVLAGVGTDTQYF
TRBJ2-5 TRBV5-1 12 CASSLVDETQYF
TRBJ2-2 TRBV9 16 CASSVGVGQGPGELFF
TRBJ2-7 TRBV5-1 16 CASSLMGPSAEYEQYF
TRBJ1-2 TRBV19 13 CASSILSGDGYTF
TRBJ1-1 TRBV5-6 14 CASSSKGWETEAFF
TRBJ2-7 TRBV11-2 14 CASNQRDRVNEQYF
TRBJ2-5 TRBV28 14 CASSTRQGRQTQYF
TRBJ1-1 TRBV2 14 CASSSFTGNTEAFF
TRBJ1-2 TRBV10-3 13 CATTLERNYGYTF
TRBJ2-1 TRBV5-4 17 CASSLRTSGGSYNEQFF
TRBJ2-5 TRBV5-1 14 CASSLVPDQETQYF
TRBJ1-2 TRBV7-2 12 CASSSFRARYTF
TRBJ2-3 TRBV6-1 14 CASTRDRGTDTQYF
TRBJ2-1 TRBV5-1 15 CASSLVTSGNNEQFF
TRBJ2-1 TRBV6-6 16 CASSLAGTGIGNEQFF
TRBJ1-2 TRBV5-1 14 CASSSIGGARGYTF
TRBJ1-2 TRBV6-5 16 CASSYLIGSRMGGYTF
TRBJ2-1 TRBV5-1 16 CASSQLQGSSYNEQFF
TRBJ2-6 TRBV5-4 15 CASSWGYSGANVLTF
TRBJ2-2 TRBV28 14 CASSFAGRTGELFF
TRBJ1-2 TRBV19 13 CASSIKQNYGYTF
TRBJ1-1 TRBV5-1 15 CASSSRQGMNTEAFF
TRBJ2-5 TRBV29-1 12 CSVRTVQETQYF
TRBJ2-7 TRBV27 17 CASSLASGTGTSYEQYF
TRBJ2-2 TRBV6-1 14 CASSGGSKTGELFF
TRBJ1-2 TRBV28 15 CASSLPGQAIYGYTF
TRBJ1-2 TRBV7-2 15 CASSLRGQILYGYTF
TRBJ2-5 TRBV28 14 CASSTVGGRETQYF
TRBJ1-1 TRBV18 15 CASSPIGQVFTEAFF
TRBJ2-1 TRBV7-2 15 CASGYSGRGHNEQFF
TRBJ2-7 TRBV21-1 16 CASSHTTGRLSYEQYF
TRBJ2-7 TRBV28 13 CASSLKSPYEQYF
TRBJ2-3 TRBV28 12 CASSLQGEEQYF
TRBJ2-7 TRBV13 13 CASATSGPYEQYF
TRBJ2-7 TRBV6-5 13 CASSRDREYEQYF
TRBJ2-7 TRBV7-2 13 CASSLYGVWGGDF
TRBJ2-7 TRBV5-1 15 CASTGTSGSTYEQYF
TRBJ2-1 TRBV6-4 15 CASRGDSSSYNEQFF
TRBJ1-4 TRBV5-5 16 CASSLASTNPGEKLFF